These 2 T cell receptor beta chains were all obtained from the same sample, sequenced in a study of T cells in Graves' hyperthyroidism and ophthalmopathy. The CDR3 regions of TCR beta were amplified from RNA transcripts. Using the HTBI primer set, a first-round RT-PCR was run on the TCR CDR3. TCRdb recomputed calls from the multiplex PCR reads with MiXCR, one row per CDR3 protein. The sample records some 440,000 distinct CDR3 sequences, more than 15% being singletons. Source material: blood. Source of these receptors: a woman aged 18-29 years with Graves' hyperthyroidism.

This clonotype was recorded many times. The V gene is TRBV28, the J gene TRBJ2-1; 8 nucleotides match TRBD2. V trimming: 5 bases; J trimming: 2 bases; junction bases outside the gene matches: 8. Germline CDR1 reads MDHEN; CDR2 reads SYDVKM. The CDR3 is 16 amino acids. The CDR3 coding sequence is TGTGCCAGCAGTCCCCTTAGCGGGGCTACCTACAATGAGCAGTTCTTC. Translating gives CASSPLSGATYNEQFF.

The table lists this clonotype with a few counts. The chain uses TRBV5-4 and TRBJ1-2; 8 positions agree with TRBD1. This CDR3 has 15 amino acids. Germline-derived CDR1 and CDR2 are SGHNT and YYREEE (reference sequence). With V trimmed by 3 bases and J by 2 bases, 6 bases remained unmatched. This CDR3 is CASSSGQDPNYGYTF. The CDR3 DNA reads as TGTGCCAGCAGCTCGGGACAGGACCCGAACTATGGCTACACCTTC. Looking up the rest from reference TRBV5-4 and TRBJ1-2 gives the full variable domain: ETGVTQSPTHLIKTRGQQVTLRCSSQSGHNTVSWYQQALGQGPQFIFQYYREEENGRGNFPPRFSGLQFPNYSSELNVNALELDDSALYLCASSSGQDPNYGYTFGSGTRLTVV.